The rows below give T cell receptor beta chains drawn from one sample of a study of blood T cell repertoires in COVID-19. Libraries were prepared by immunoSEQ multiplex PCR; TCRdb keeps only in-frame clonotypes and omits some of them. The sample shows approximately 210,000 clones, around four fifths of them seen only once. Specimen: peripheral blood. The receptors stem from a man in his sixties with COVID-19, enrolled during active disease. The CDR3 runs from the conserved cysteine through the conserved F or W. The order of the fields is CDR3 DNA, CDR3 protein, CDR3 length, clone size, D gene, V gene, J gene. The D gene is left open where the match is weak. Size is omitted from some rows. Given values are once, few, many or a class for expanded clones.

DNA: TGTGCCAGCAGCTTGGACACCTACGAGCAGTACTTC
CDR3: CASSLDTYEQYF
length: 12
size: .
D: .
V: TRBV5-4
J: TRBJ2-7

DNA: TGTGCCAGCAGGGTTCGCTGGGACAGCGCCGACGCTTTCTTT
CDR3: CASRVRWDSADAFF
length: 14
size: .
D: TRBD1
V: TRBV6-5
J: TRBJ1-1

DNA: TGTGCCAGCAGTTCCGCCGGGACAGGGGATTACACCGGGGAGCTGTTTTTT
CDR3: CASSSAGTGDYTGELFF
length: 17
size: few
D: TRBD1
V: TRBV28
J: TRBJ2-2

DNA: TGTGCCAGCAGCGCAACTAGACGCCCGGTCCAGTACTTC
CDR3: CASSATRRPVQYF
length: 13
size: once
D: .
V: TRBV7-9
J: TRBJ2-5

DNA: TGTGCCAGCAGTCTAGACAGGGGGCGAGAGACCCAGTACTTC
CDR3: CASSLDRGRETQYF
length: 14
size: .
D: TRBD1
V: TRBV2
J: TRBJ2-5

DNA: TGTGCCAGCAGTGAAGCGGCCGCAAACACCATATATTTT
CDR3: CASSEAAANTIYF
length: 13
size: .
D: .
V: TRBV6-1
J: TRBJ1-3

DNA: TGTGCCAGCAGTTTACGTCCTCAGCCCCAGCATTTT
CDR3: CASSLRPQPQHF
length: 12
size: .
D: .
V: TRBV28
J: TRBJ1-5

DNA: TGTGCCAGCAGCCCGGAGCGAGAGGTAATCACTGAAGCTTTCTTT
CDR3: CASSPEREVITEAFF
length: 15
size: few
D: .
V: TRBV3-1/TRBV3-2
J: TRBJ1-1

DNA: TGTGCCAGCAGCCAAAGCTTGAGCTCCTACAATGAGCAGTTCTTC
CDR3: CASSQSLSSYNEQFF
length: 15
size: .
D: .
V: TRBV7-3
J: TRBJ2-1

DNA: TGTGCCAGCAGCTTATCTAGCGGGATAGGCTACGAGCAGTACTTC
CDR3: CASSLSSGIGYEQYF
length: 15
size: once
D: TRBD2
V: TRBV7-3
J: TRBJ2-7

DNA: TGCGCCAGCAGCTTGGCTCCGACAGGGACGCAAGAGACCCAGTACTTC
CDR3: CASSLAPTGTQETQYF
length: 16
size: .
D: TRBD1
V: TRBV5-1
J: TRBJ2-5

DNA: TGTGCCAGCAGCTTAGCAGGGGATCTCTACAATGAGCAGTTCTTC
CDR3: CASSLAGDLYNEQFF
length: 15
size: .
D: .
V: TRBV11-2
J: TRBJ2-1

DNA: TGTGCCAGCAGCTGGGGGGAGAGATATGGCTACACCTTC
CDR3: CASSWGERYGYTF
length: 13
size: .
D: .
V: TRBV5-6
J: TRBJ1-2

DNA: TGTGCCAGCAGCTCTGGACAAAGAAATCAGCCCCAGCATTTT
CDR3: CASSSGQRNQPQHF
length: 14
size: .
D: .
V: TRBV7-9
J: TRBJ1-5

DNA: TGTGCCAGCAGTTCTAACAGGGGAGCCCTTTATTCACCCCTCCACTTT
CDR3: CASSSNRGALYSPLHF
length: 16
size: .
D: TRBD1
V: TRBV6-2/TRBV6-3
J: TRBJ1-6

DNA: TGTGCCAGCAGCAGCACGACTAGCGGGAGAGTAAACGAGCAGTACTTC
CDR3: CASSSTTSGRVNEQYF
length: 16
size: .
D: TRBD2
V: TRBV3-1/TRBV3-2
J: TRBJ2-7

DNA: TGTGCCAGTAGTCGGTTAGTCCTAGCGGGAGGGAACGGTGAGGTTCAGTACTTC
CDR3: CASSRLVLAGGNGEVQYF
length: 18
size: .
D: TRBD2
V: TRBV19
J: TRBJ2-4

DNA: TGTGCCAGCAGCCTCTCGGGCACAGATACGCAGTATTTT
CDR3: CASSLSGTDTQYF
length: 13
size: .
D: .
V: TRBV5-4
J: TRBJ2-3

DNA: TGTGCCAGCAGCTCCACAGGGGGGAGGAATGAGCAGTTCTTC
CDR3: CASSSTGGRNEQFF
length: 14
size: .
D: TRBD1
V: TRBV7-3
J: TRBJ2-1

DNA: TGTGCCAGCAGCTTCGCCAGGGCTGAAGCTTTCTTT
CDR3: CASSFARAEAFF
length: 12
size: .
D: .
V: TRBV7-9
J: TRBJ1-1

DNA: TGTGCCAGCAGTCAATACCGGGGACTAGCGGGACACAATGAGCAGTTCTTC
CDR3: CASSQYRGLAGHNEQFF
length: 17
size: .
D: TRBD2
V: TRBV27
J: TRBJ2-1

DNA: TGCGCCAGCAGCCAACAGGGGGGAACCTACGAGCAGTACTTC
CDR3: CASSQQGGTYEQYF
length: 14
size: .
D: .
V: TRBV4-1
J: TRBJ2-7

DNA: TGTGCCAGCAGCTTAGATAAAGCAGGGAGGACCCGACAGTACCAAGAGACCCAGTACTTC
CDR3: CASSLDKAGRTRQYQETQYF
length: 20
size: .
D: .
V: TRBV11-2
J: TRBJ2-5

DNA: TGTGCCAGCAGCTTACCCGGGACTTTGAACACTGAAGCTTTCTTT
CDR3: CASSLPGTLNTEAFF
length: 15
size: once
D: .
V: TRBV11-2
J: TRBJ1-1

DNA: TGTGCCAGCAGTCAACAGGGGGCGCGCGGGGAGCTGTTTTTT
CDR3: CASSQQGARGELFF
length: 14
size: .
D: TRBD1
V: TRBV7-3
J: TRBJ2-2

DNA: TGTGCCAGCAGCTTTACAGGGAGTGAAAAACTGTTTTTT
CDR3: CASSFTGSEKLFF
length: 13
size: .
D: .
V: TRBV7-2
J: TRBJ1-4

DNA: TGCGCCAGCAGTCGACAGGGGGCCACTGAAGCTTTCTTT
CDR3: CASSRQGATEAFF
length: 13
size: .
D: TRBD1
V: TRBV5-1
J: TRBJ1-1

DNA: TGTGCCAGCAGTCCCATCGGGACAGGCTCTACCTACGAGCAGTACTTC
CDR3: CASSPIGTGSTYEQYF
length: 16
size: .
D: TRBD1
V: TRBV25-1
J: TRBJ2-7

DNA: TGTGCCAGCAGTTACTCGACAGACTATGGCTACACCTTC
CDR3: CASSYSTDYGYTF
length: 13
size: .
D: .
V: TRBV6-2/TRBV6-3
J: TRBJ1-2

DNA: TGTGCCAGCAGCCCCCAACGAATAGCGGGAGCATCGGATACGCAGTATTTT
CDR3: CASSPQRIAGASDTQYF
length: 17
size: .
D: TRBD2
V: TRBV7-2
J: TRBJ2-3

DNA: TGTGCCAGCAGTTACTCCTCCTTTTATAATGAGCAGTTCTTC
CDR3: CASSYSSFYNEQFF
length: 14
size: .
D: .
V: TRBV6-5
J: TRBJ2-1

DNA: TGTGCCAGCAGCGCCGACAGGGGGTCGGGCGAGACCCAGTACTTC
CDR3: CASSADRGSGETQYF
length: 15
size: .
D: TRBD1
V: TRBV9
J: TRBJ2-5

DNA: TGCGCCAGCAGCTTGGCCCCAGGCTCTGGAAACACCATATATTTT
CDR3: CASSLAPGSGNTIYF
length: 15
size: .
D: .
V: TRBV5-1
J: TRBJ1-3

DNA: TGCAGTGCTGCAGGTCCTCCTGAAGCTTTCTTT
CDR3: CSAAGPPEAFF
length: 11
size: .
D: .
V: TRBV20-1
J: TRBJ1-1

DNA: TGCGCCAGCAGCTTGGGGGACATAATTCAACCCCTCCACTTT
CDR3: CASSLGDIIQPLHF
length: 14
size: .
D: .
V: TRBV5-1
J: TRBJ1-6

DNA: TGTGCCAGCTCACCACGGACAGGGGGGAGCAATCAGCCCCAGCATTTT
CDR3: CASSPRTGGSNQPQHF
length: 16
size: .
D: TRBD1
V: TRBV18
J: TRBJ1-5

DNA: TGTGCCAGCAGCCGACAGGGGGCTTACGAGCAGTACTTC
CDR3: CASSRQGAYEQYF
length: 13
size: .
D: TRBD1
V: TRBV14
J: TRBJ2-7

DNA: TGTGCCAGCAGTCGGACAGGGGGGAACACCGGGGAGCTGTTTTTT
CDR3: CASSRTGGNTGELFF
length: 15
size: .
D: TRBD1
V: TRBV6-5
J: TRBJ2-2

DNA: TGTGCCAGCTCACCAGGGGGGGCAAACACTGAAGCTTTCTTT
CDR3: CASSPGGANTEAFF
length: 14
size: few
D: .
V: TRBV18
J: TRBJ1-1